This is a list of T cell receptor beta chains from one sample in a study of shared clonotypes between healthy human individuals. TCRdb's copy holds only in-frame clones and misses some; the assay was immunoSEQ multiplex PCR. This table holds 2 million to 3 million clones, approximately 93% found once. Material for sequencing was naive CD4+ T cells from PBMCs. The receptors derive from a man aged 18 to 30 in good health. Some clones in this sample may be carry-over from other donors' samples. CDR3s include the opening cysteine and the closing phenylalanine or tryptophan. A D gene is named only where the DNA matches it firmly.

CASSYNLRGPEAFF	NA	TRBV6-5	14
CASSLALQGANEQFF	TRBD1	TRBV5-1	15
CAAAPNLAGVGEQYF	TRBD2	TRBV27	15
CASSQLAVEAFF	NA	TRBV14	12
CASLSRGSSYEQYF	NA	TRBV28	14
CASSYLGGYEQYF	NA	TRBV25-1	13
CASSRGTEKGSNQPQHF	NA	TRBV2	17
CASSVDKGSYNEQFF	NA	TRBV9	15
CASSHGTGYEQYF	TRBD1	TRBV5-1	13
CASSETVYRISYEQYF	NA	TRBV2	16
CASSLAGDVTEAFF	NA	TRBV5-1	14